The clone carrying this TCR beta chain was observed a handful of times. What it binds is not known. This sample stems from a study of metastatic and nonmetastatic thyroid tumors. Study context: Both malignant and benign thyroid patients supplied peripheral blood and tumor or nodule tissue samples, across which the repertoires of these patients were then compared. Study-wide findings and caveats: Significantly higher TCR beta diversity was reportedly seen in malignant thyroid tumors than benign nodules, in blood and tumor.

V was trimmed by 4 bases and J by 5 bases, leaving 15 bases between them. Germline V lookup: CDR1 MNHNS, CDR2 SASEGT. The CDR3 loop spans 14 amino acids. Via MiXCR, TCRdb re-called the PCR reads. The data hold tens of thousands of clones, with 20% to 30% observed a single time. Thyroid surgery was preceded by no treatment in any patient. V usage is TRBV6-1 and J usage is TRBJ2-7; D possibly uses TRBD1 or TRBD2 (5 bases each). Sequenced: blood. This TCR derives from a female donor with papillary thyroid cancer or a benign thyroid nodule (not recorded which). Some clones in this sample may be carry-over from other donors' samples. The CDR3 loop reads CASSAGQGGDEQYF. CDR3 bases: TGTGCCAGCAGTGCGGGGCAGGGTGGCGACGAGCAGTACTTC.